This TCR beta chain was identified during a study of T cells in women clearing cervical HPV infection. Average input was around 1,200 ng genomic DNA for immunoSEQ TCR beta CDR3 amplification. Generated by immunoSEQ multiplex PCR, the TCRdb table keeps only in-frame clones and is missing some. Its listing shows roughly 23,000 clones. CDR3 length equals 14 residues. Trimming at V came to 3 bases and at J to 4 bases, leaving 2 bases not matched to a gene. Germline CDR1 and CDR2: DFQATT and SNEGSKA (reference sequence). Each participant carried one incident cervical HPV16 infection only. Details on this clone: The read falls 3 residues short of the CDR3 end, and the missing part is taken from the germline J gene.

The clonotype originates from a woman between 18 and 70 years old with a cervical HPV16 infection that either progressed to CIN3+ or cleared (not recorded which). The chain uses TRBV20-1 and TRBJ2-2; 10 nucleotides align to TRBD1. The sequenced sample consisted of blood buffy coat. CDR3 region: CSARDRGGTGELFF. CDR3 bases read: TGCAGTGCTAGGGACAGGGGGGGCACCGGGGAG.